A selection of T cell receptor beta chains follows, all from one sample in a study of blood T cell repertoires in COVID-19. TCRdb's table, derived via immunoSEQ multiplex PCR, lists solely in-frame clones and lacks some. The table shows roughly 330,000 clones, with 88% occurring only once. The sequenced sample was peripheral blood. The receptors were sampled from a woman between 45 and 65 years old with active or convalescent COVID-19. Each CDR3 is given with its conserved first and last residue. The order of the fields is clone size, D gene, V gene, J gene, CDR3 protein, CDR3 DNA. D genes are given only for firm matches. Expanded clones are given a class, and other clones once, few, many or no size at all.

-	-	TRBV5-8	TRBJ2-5	CASSWRTGGETQYF	TGTGCCAGCAGCTGGCGGACAGGAGGGGAGACCCAGTACTTC
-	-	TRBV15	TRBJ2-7	CATSRDMHTSYEQYF	TGTGCCACCAGCAGAGATATGCATACTTCCTACGAGCAGTACTTC
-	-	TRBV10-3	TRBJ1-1	CAIGVGGLALNTEAFF	TGTGCCATCGGTGTCGGGGGGCTGGCCCTGAACACTGAAGCTTTCTTT
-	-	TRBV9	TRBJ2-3	CASSADRDTDTQYF	TGTGCCAGCAGCGCGGACAGAGACACAGATACGCAGTATTTT
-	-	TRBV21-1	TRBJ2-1	CARAGYIHYNEQFF	TGTGCCAGAGCCGGGTACATTCACTACAATGAGCAGTTCTTC
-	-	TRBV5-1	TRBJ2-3	CASSPFPGNPDTQYF	TGCGCCAGCAGCCCTTTCCCGGGAAATCCAGATACGCAGTATTTT
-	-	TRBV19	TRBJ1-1	CASNPSTAGNEAFF	TGTGCCAGTAACCCATCGACAGCGGGGAATGAAGCTTTCTTT
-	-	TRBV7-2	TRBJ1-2	CASSLSRTNYGYTF	TGTGCCAGCAGCTTAAGTAGGACAAATTATGGCTACACCTTC
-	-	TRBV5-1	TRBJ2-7	CASSLEASEQYF	TGCGCCAGCAGCTTGGAAGCGTCCGAGCAGTACTTC
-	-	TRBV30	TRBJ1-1	CAWSVGRGNTEAFF	TGTGCCTGGAGTGTGGGCAGGGGTAACACTGAAGCTTTCTTT
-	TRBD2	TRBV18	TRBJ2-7	CASSPTSGRRNEQYF	TGTGCCAGCTCACCGACTAGCGGGAGAAGGAACGAGCAGTACTTC
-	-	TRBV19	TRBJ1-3	CASSPKGVSGNTIYF	TGTGCCAGTAGCCCTAAGGGGGTTTCTGGAAACACCATATATTTT
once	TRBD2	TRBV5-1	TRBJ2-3	CASSSSGLSTDTQYF	TGCGCCAGCAGCTCTAGCGGTTTAAGCACAGATACGCAGTATTTT
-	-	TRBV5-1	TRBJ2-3	CASSSQTGPTDTQYF	TGCGCCAGCAGCTCTCAAACAGGGCCCACAGATACGCAGTATTTT
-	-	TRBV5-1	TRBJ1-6	CASSLLEGGSPLHF	TGCGCCAGCAGCTTATTGGAGGGAGGGTCACCCCTCCACTTT
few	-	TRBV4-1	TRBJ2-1	CASSQERALGDNEQFF	TGCGCCAGCAGCCAAGAAAGGGCGCTAGGGGACAATGAGCAGTTCTTC
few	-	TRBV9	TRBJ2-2	CASSVGTLGELFF	TGTGCCAGCAGCGTCGGGACTCTCGGGGAGCTGTTTTTT
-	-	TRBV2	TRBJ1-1	CASSNQGLTEAFF	TGTGCCAGCAGTAACCAGGGGCTCACTGAAGCTTTCTTT
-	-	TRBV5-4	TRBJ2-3	CASSSLDAADTQYF	TGTGCCAGCAGTTCCCTCGACGCGGCAGATACGCAGTATTTT
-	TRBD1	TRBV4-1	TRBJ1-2	CASSQDNGQGNYGYTF	TGCGCCAGCAGCCAAGATAACGGACAGGGAAACTATGGCTACACCTTC
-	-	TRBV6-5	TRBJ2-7	CASTTEAGRSYEQYF	TGTGCCAGCACTACCGAGGCGGGAAGGAGCTACGAGCAGTACTTC
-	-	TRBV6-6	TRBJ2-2	CASSNTGLRDTGELFF	TGTGCCAGCAGCAATACAGGGCTTCGCGACACCGGGGAGCTGTTTTTT
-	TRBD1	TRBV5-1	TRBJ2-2	CASIGTANTGELFF	TGCGCCAGCATAGGGACAGCGAACACCGGGGAGCTGTTTTTT
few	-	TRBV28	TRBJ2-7	CASSLCRGRCEQYF	TGTGCCAGCAGTTTATGCAGAGGGAGATGCGAGCAGTACTTC
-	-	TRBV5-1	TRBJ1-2	CASRTIEELNYGYTF	TGCGCCAGCAGGACCATCGAGGAACTTAACTATGGCTACACCTTC
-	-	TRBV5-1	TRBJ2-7	CASSLGGLSASYEQYF	TGCGCCAGCAGCTTAGGAGGTTTATCGGCATCCTACGAGCAGTACTTC
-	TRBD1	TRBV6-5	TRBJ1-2	CASTGQGASTF	TGTGCCAGCACCGGACAGGGGGCCTCCACCTTC
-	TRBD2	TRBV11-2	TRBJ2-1	CASSGRWTSGNEQFF	TGTGCCAGCAGCGGGCGTTGGACTAGCGGCAATGAGCAGTTCTTC
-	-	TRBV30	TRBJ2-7	CAWSVISYEQYF	TGTGCCTGGAGTGTTATCAGCTACGAGCAGTACTTC
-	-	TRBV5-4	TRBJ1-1	CALSRRGGAGMNTEAFF	TGTGCCCTCAGCCGAAGAGGGGGGGCTGGCATGAACACTGAAGCTTTCTTT
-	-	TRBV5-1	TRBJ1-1	CASSLTTAMNTEAFF	TGCGCCAGCAGCTTGACAACAGCCATGAACACTGAAGCTTTCTTT
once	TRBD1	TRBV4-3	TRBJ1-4	CASSQEQGAREKLFF	TGCGCCAGCAGCCAAGAACAGGGGGCAAGGGAAAAACTGTTTTTT
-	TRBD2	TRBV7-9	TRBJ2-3	CASSHPGLEVTDTQYF	TGTGCCAGCAGCCACCCTGGACTAGAGGTCACAGATACGCAGTATTTT
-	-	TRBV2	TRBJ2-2	CASGWAVNTGELFF	TGTGCCAGCGGCTGGGCAGTGAACACCGGGGAGCTGTTTTTT
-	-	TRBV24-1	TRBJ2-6	CATSVRGATGANVLTF	TGTGCCACCAGTGTTAGGGGCGCTACTGGGGCCAACGTCCTGACTTTC
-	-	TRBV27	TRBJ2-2	CASSLPGSGELFF	TGTGCCAGCAGTTTGCCGGGATCCGGGGAGCTGTTTTTT
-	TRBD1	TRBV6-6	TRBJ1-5	CASSPHPGGFGQPQHF	TGTGCCAGCAGTCCCCATCCAGGGGGCTTTGGTCAGCCCCAGCATTTT
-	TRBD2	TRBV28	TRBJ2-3	CASSSGTSALDTQYF	TGTGCCAGCAGTTCAGGGACTAGCGCACTCGATACGCAGTATTTT
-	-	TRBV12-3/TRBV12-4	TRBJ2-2	CASSLGGTGELFF	TGTGCCAGCAGTTTAGGCGGCACCGGGGAGCTGTTTTTT
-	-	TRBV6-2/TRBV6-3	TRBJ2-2	CASSYSRLSSGELFF	TGTGCCAGCAGTTACTCGAGGTTATCCTCTGGGGAGCTGTTTTTT
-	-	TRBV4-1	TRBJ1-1	CASSQVLRSTEAFF	TGCGCCAGCAGCCAAGTCTTGCGGAGCACTGAAGCTTTCTTT
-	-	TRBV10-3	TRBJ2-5	CAISKSGGQETQYF	TGTGCCATCAGTAAAAGCGGAGGCCAAGAGACCCAGTACTTC
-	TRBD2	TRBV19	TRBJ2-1	CATGTSGSNEQFF	TGTGCCACAGGGACTAGCGGAAGCAATGAGCAGTTCTTC
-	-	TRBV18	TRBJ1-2	CASSLQTGLFATDGYTF	TGTGCCAGCTCACTACAGACAGGTCTTTTCGCCACGGATGGCTACACCTTC
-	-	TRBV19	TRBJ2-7	CASSIVADSYEQYF	TGTGCCAGTAGTATAGTGGCAGACTCGTACGAGCAGTACTTC
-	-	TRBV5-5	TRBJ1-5	CASSLGQGGQPQHF	TGTGCCAGCAGCTTGGGGCAGGGAGGTCAGCCCCAGCATTTT
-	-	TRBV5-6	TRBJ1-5	CASSNSGRRRAQPQHF	TGTGCCAGCAGCAACTCGGGGAGACGGCGGGCTCAGCCCCAGCATTTT
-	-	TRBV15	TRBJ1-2	CATSVRKGNYGYTF	TGTGCCACCAGCGTAAGGAAGGGGAACTATGGCTACACCTTC
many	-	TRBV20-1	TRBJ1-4	CSASIGLGNEKLFF	TGCAGTGCTAGTATTGGACTGGGTAATGAAAAACTGTTTTTT
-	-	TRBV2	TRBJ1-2	CASNERQRYGYTF	TGTGCCAGCAACGAGCGGCAGCGCTATGGCTACACCTTC
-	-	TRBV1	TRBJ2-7	CTSSLGDRAYEQYF	TGCACCAGCAGCCTGGGGGACAGGGCGTATGAGCAGTACTTC
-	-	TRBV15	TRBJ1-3	CATSRDSGPGGKRNTIYF	TGTGCCACCAGCAGAGATTCGGGCCCGGGGGGCAAAAGAAACACCATATATTTT
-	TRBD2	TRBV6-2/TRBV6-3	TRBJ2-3	CASSFLAGGQDTQYF	TGTGCCAGCAGTTTCCTAGCGGGAGGGCAAGATACGCAGTATTTT
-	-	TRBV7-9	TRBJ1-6	CASSLDPSSYNSPLHF	TGTGCCAGCAGCTTAGACCCGAGCTCCTATAATTCACCCCTCCACTTT
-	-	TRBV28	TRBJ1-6	CASSLRGTGRNSPLHF	TGTGCCAGCAGTTTAAGAGGTACAGGTCGAAATTCACCCCTCCACTTT